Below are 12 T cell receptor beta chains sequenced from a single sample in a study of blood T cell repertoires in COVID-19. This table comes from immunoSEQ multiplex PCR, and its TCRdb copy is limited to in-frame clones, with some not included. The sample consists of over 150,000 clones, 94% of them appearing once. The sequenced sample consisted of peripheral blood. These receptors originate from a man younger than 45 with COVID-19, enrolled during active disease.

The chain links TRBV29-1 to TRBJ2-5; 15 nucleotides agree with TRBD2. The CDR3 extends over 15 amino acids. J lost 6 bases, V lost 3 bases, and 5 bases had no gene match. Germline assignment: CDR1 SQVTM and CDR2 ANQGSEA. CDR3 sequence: CSVDGLAGGPKTQYF. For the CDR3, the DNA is TGCAGCGTTGACGGACTAGCGGGGGGGCCGAAGACCCAGTACTTC.

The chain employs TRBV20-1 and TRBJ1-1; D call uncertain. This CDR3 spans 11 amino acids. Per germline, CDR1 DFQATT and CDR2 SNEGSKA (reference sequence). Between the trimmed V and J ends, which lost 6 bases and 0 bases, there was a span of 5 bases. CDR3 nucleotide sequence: TGCAGTGCCGGGGTGAACACTGAAGCTTTCTTT. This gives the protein CSAGVNTEAFF.

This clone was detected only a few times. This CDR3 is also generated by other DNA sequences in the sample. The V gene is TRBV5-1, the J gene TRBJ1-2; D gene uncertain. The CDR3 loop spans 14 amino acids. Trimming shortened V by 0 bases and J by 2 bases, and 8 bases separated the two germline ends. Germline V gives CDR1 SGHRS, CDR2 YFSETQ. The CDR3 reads CASSLDAGNYGYTF. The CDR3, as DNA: TGCGCCAGCAGCTTGGATGCGGGAAACTATGGCTACACCTTC.

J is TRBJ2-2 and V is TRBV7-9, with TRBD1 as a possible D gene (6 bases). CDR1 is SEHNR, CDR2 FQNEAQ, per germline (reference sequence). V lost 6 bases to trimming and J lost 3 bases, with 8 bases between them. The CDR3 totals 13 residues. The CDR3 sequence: CASSSGDTGELFF. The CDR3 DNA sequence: TGTGCCAGCAGTTCAGGGGACACCGGGGAGCTGTTTTTT.

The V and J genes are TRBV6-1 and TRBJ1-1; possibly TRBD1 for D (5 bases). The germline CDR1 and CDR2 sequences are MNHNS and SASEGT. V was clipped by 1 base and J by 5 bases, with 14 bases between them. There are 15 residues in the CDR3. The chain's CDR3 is CASSEVRGVETEAFF. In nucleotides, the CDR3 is TGTGCCAGCAGTGAAGTGCGGGGGGTTGAGACTGAAGCTTTCTTT.

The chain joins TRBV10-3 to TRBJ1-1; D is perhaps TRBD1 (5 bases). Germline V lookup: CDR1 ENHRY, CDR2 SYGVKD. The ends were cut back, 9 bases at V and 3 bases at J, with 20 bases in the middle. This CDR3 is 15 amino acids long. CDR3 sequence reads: CAMGEPEAGHTEAFF. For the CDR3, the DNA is TGTGCCATGGGTGAACCAGAAGCGGGGCACACTGAAGCTTTCTTT.

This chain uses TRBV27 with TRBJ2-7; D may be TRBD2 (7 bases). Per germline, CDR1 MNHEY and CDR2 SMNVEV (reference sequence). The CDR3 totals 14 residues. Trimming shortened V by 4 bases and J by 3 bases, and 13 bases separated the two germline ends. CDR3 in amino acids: CASSSGGTYYEQYF. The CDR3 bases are TGTGCCAGCAGTTCGGGGGGCACCTACTACGAGCAGTACTTC.

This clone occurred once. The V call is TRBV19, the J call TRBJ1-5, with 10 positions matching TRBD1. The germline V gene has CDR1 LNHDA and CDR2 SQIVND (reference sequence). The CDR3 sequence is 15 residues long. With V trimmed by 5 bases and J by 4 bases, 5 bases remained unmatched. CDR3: CASSAGTGENQPQHF. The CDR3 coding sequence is TGTGCCAGTAGTGCCGGGACAGGGGAGAATCAGCCCCAGCATTTT.

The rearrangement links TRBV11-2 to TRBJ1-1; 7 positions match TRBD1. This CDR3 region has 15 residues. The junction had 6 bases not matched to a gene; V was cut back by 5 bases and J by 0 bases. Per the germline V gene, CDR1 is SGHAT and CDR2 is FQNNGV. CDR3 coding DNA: TGTGCCAGCAGCGCAGAGACAGGGATGAACACTGAAGCTTTCTTT. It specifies CASSAETGMNTEAFF.

Written as DNA, the CDR3 is TGTGCCACCAGTGACTCCGACTCCATCACCGGGGAGCTGTTTTTT. It specifies CATSDSDSITGELFF. The chain uses TRBV24-1 and TRBJ2-2; no definite D call. CDR3 length: 15 amino acids. Trimming removed 4 bases at V and 4 bases at J, with 12 bases between. Germline CDR1 and CDR2: KGHDR and SFDVKD.

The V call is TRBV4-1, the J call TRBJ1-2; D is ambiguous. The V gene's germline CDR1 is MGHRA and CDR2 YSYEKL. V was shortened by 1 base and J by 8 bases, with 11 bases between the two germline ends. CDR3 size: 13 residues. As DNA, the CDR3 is TGCGCCAGCAGCCAAGGGAGCGGGGTCGGCTACACCTTC. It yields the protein CASSQGSGVGYTF.

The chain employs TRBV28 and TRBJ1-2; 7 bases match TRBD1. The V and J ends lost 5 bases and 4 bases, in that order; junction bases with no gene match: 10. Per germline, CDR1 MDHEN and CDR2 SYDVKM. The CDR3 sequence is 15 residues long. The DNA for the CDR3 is TGTGCCAGCAGTCCCTCGACAGGGTATGGCTATGGCTACACCTTC. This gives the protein CASSPSTGYGYGYTF.